This T cell receptor (beta chain) was profiled in a study of T-cell memory formation after mild COVID-19. Overall study findings and caveats: Contracting CD4+ clones were located mainly in CM and EM, and CD8+ clones in EMRA.

TCRdb redid the calling of the 5' RACE reads with MiXCR, one entry per CDR3 protein. This sample has about 500,000 distinct CDR3 sequences, with over 20% found just once. Ten or more counts support this clonotype. Its specificity is not known. V dropped 1 base and J dropped 5 bases, with 9 bases sitting between them. Germline V gene sequence: CDR1 SGHNT, CDR2 YYREEE (reference sequence). The CDR3 covers 13 residues. The chain combines TRBV5-4 with TRBJ2-5; perhaps TRBD2 as D (5 bases). The sequence came from an adult woman who had mild COVID-19 (a few samples of this study predate the infection). Cell type and time point are not known. Source material: PBMCs or a T cell subset sorted from them (not recorded which). As DNA, the CDR3 is TGTGCCAGCAGCTTGATTCCGGGGGAGACCCAGTACTTC. Translated, it gives CASSLIPGETQYF.